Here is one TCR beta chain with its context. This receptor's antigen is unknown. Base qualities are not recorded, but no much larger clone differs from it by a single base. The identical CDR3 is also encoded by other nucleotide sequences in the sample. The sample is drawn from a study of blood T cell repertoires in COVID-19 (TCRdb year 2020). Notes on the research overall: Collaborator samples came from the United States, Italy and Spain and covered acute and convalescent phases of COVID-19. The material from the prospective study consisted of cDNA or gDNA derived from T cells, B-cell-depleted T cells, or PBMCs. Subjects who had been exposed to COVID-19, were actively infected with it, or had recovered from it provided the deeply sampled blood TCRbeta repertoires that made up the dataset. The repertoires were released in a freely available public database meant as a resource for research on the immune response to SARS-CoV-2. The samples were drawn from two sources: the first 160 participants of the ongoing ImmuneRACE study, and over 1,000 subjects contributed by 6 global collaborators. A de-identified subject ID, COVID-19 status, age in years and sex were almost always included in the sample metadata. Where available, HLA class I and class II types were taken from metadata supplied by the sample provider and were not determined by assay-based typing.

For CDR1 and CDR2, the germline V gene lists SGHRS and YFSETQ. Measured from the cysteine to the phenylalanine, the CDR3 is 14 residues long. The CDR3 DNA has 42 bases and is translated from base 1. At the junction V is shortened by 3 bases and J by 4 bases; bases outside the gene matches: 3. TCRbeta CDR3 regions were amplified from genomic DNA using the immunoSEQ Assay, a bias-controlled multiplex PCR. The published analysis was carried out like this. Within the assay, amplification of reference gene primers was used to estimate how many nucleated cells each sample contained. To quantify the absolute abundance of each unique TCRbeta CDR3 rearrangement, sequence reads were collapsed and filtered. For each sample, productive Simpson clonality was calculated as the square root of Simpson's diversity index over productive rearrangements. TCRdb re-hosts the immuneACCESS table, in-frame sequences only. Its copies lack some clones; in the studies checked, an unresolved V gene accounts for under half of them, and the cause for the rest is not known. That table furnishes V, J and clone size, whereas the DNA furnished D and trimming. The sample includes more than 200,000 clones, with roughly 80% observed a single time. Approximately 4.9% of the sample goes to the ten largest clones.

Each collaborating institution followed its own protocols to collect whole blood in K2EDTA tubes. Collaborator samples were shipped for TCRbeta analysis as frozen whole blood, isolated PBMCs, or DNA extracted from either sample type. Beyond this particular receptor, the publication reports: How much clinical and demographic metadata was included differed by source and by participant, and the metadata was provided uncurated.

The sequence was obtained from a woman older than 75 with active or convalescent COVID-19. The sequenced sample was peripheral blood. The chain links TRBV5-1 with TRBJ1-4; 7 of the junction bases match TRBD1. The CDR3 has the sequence CASSSGTVNEKLFF. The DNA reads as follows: TGCGCCAGCAGCTCCGGGACAGTTAATGAAAAACTGTTTTTT.